This T cell receptor beta chain was captured in a study of blood T cell repertoires in COVID-19. About the research overall: Both acute and convalescent COVID-19 samples were obtained from the United States, Italy and Spain. T cells, B-cell-depleted T cells, or PBMCs supplied cDNA or gDNA.

Trimming removed 7 bases from V and 7 bases from J; junction bases left unmatched: 14. The CDR3 is 15 residues long. From germline, CDR1 is MDHEN and CDR2 SYDVKM. Generated by immunoSEQ multiplex PCR, the TCRdb table keeps only in-frame clones and is missing some. This table has nearly 65,000 clones, roughly 80% appearing once. Sequencing was carried out using peripheral blood. The rearrangement joins TRBV28 to TRBJ2-7, with 9 positions matching TRBD1. The receptor comes from a human donor in a cohort sampled during active COVID-19. CDR3 in amino acids: CASTYGGTGYGEQYF. CDR3 DNA: TGTGCCAGCACCTATGGGGGGACAGGGTATGGGGAGCAGTACTTC.